The 9 T cell receptor beta chains reported below all come from one sample, sequenced in a study of cytomegalovirus exposure and HLA in healthy donors (dated by TCRdb to the late 2010s). Receptors were amplified or captured by the immunoSEQ multiplex PCR assay. For the multiplex PCR, a mixture combining 60 forward primers for TCR Vbeta segments and 13 reverse primers for TCR Jbeta segments was used. TCRdb provides this immuneACCESS table in a form limited to in-frame rearrangements. Some clones are lacking; in checked studies, under half of them reflect an unresolved V gene, and why the rest are absent is not known. For this sample the table gives more than 85,000 clones, of which under 85% were detected only once. Together, the top ten hold roughly 2% of the sample. The source material was PBMCs. The source of these receptors is a boy between 10 and 17 years old in good health and CMV-seronegative.

In this sample, this clone turned up a few times. The chain carries TRBV9 and TRBJ1-2; a possible D gene is TRBD1 (5 bases). The germline gives CDR1 SGDLS, CDR2 YYNGEE. Trimming removed 6 bases from V and 8 bases from J, with 14 bases in between. CDR3 size: 12 residues. The CDR3 nucleotides are TGTGCCAGCACCAATTTGGGGGGAGGCTACACCTTC. It encodes CASTNLGGGYTF.

V usage is TRBV9 and J usage is TRBJ2-1; 8 bases fit TRBD1. The germline CDR1 and CDR2 sequences are SGDLS and YYNGEE. The CDR3 spans 13 residues. V shed 2 bases and J 10 bases; nucleotides not matched to a gene: 5. This CDR3 reads CASSVDRGGEQFF. The CDR3 DNA reads as TGTGCCAGCAGCGTCGACAGGGGAGGCGAGCAGTTCTTC.

The chain uses TRBV6-5 and TRBJ1-5, with 8 bases matching TRBD1. V was clipped by 5 bases and J by 0 bases; unmatched bases: 3. CDR1 and CDR2 (germline): MNHEY, SVGAGI. The CDR3 consists of 15 residues. The CDR3 DNA is TGTGCCAGCAGTGGTGGACAGGGTAGCAATCAGCCCCAGCATTTT. Translation: CASSGGQGSNQPQHF.

The chain combines TRBV10-3 with TRBJ2-7, with a weak D call TRBD2 (7 bases). V was pared by 7 bases and J by 5 bases, with 24 bases between. The CDR3 is made up of 16 amino acids. The germline V gene has CDR1 ENHRY and CDR2 SYGVKD. This chain's CDR3 is CAITEGRAGEGNEQYF. The CDR3 nucleotides read TGTGCCATCACCGAAGGGAGGGCAGGGGAGGGCAACGAGCAGTACTTC.

The genes are TRBV28 and TRBJ2-7, with 9 bases lining up with TRBD1. Germline-derived CDR1 and CDR2 are MDHEN and SYDVKM. The CDR3 covers 13 residues. With V trimmed by 7 bases and J by 9 bases, 10 bases remained unmatched. The CDR3 sequence: CASITGTGSVQYF. The CDR3, as DNA: TGTGCCAGCATAACCGGGACAGGGAGCGTGCAGTACTTC.

This clone appeared once. The chain is built from TRBV6-5 and TRBJ1-2; 8 bases line up with TRBD1. CDR3 length equals 14 residues. Per germline, CDR1 MNHEY and CDR2 SVGAGI. V was clipped by 6 bases and J by 8 bases; unmatched bases: 11. CDR3 nucleotides: TGTGCCAGCAGCCAGGACAGGGAGGAAGTGGGCTACACCTTC. Translation gives CASSQDREEVGYTF.

The gene calls are TRBV7-2 and TRBJ2-7, with TRBD1 matching over 8 bases. Germline V gives CDR1 SGHTA, CDR2 FQGNSA. V was pared by 5 bases and J by 4 bases, with 10 bases of the junction left unmatched. This CDR3 has 15 residues. CDR3 sequence (DNA): TGTGCCAGCAGCGCGAGGACAGGGAGGCAATACGAGCAGTACTTC. Its protein is CASSARTGRQYEQYF.

This clone was picked up a small number of times. This chain joins TRBV4-3 and TRBJ2-3; 7 bases fit TRBD1. V gave up 1 base and J gave up 2 bases; unmatched junction bases: 3. The CDR3 extends over 15 amino acids. Germline V lookup: CDR1 LGHNA, CDR2 YSLEER. The DNA for the CDR3 is TGCGCCAGCAGCCAAGCCGACAGGGACACAGATACGCAGTATTTT. It is translated as CASSQADRDTDTQYF.

The gene calls are TRBV10-3 and TRBJ1-5, with D maybe TRBD1 (6 bases). CDR1 is ENHRY and CDR2 is SYGVKD in the germline V gene. V lost 4 bases and J lost 4, with 14 bases in between. This CDR3 region has 15 residues. CDR3 loop: CAISAGDIENQPQHF. CDR3 nucleotide sequence: TGTGCCATCAGTGCAGGGGATATTGAGAATCAGCCCCAGCATTTT.